These 31 T cell receptor beta chains were all obtained from the same sample, sequenced in a study of blood T cell repertoires in COVID-19. Sequencing used immunoSEQ multiplex PCR; TCRdb keeps in-frame clones, though not all of them. The sample comprises over 50,000 clones, approximately 83% of which are singletons, and approximately 10% rests with the top ten. What was sequenced was peripheral blood. The receptors derive from a human donor in a cohort sampled during active COVID-19.

This clone was observed a single time. The CDR3 DNA reads as TGTGCCAGCGCCCCTAGCGGGAGTACCTACAATGAGCAGTTCTTC. Translating gives CASAPSGSTYNEQFF. The J gene is TRBJ2-1, the V gene TRBV27; TRBD2 agrees at 10 bases. The CDR3 totals 15 residues. CDR1 MNHEY and CDR2 SMNVEV come from the germline V gene (reference sequence). V trimming: 8 bases; J trimming: 2 bases; junction bases outside the gene matches: 6.

The J gene is TRBJ1-5, the V gene TRBV30; the D gene is possibly TRBD1 (5 bases). This CDR3 region has 13 residues. With 4 bases removed from V and 4 bases from J, the gap between germline ends came to 11 bases. The V gene's germline CDR1 is GTSNPN and CDR2 SVGIG (reference sequence). The CDR3 here is CAWKGLFNQPQHF. The CDR3 bases are TGTGCCTGGAAGGGACTTTTTAATCAGCCCCAGCATTTT.

The gene calls are TRBV5-1 and TRBJ2-1, with D maybe TRBD2 (6 bases). The CDR3 runs to 16 residues. CDR1 and CDR2 (germline): SGHRS, YFSETQ. Trimming shortened V by 3 bases and J by 10 bases, and 23 bases separated the two germline ends. The CDR3 bases are TGCGCCAGCAGCTCTTTAACCGGGACTGGCTTGGGGGAGCAGTTCTTC. It yields the protein CASSSLTGTGLGEQFF.

This clone was observed a few times. The same CDR3 can be traced to other DNA sequences in this sample. This chain joins TRBV15 and TRBJ2-1, with D unclear. V was trimmed by 0 bases and J by 4 bases, leaving 10 bases between them. This CDR3 has 15 amino acids. The germline V gene has CDR1 LNHNV and CDR2 YYDKDF (reference sequence). CDR3 nucleotides: TGTGCCACCAGCAGAGAAGCAGGCCCGTACAATGAGCAGTTCTTC. As protein: CATSREAGPYNEQFF.

This sequence joins TRBV30 and TRBJ2-3; TRBD2 agrees at 11 bases. Trimming cost V 2 bases and J 0 bases; bases outside gene matches: 1. The length of the CDR3 is 15 residues. In germline, CDR1 is GTSNPN, CDR2 SVGIG (reference sequence). The CDR3 DNA reads TGTGCCTGGAGTCGACTAGCGGGAAGCACAGATACGCAGTATTTT. As protein: CAWSRLAGSTDTQYF.

The CDR3: CASSFSEGEADTQYF. CDR3 nucleotide sequence: TGTGCCAGCAGCTTCAGTGAAGGGGAAGCAGATACGCAGTATTTT. The chain couples TRBV7-9 to TRBJ2-3; D perhaps matches TRBD1 (5 bases). There are 15 residues in the CDR3. Germline V gene lookup returns CDR1 SEHNR and CDR2 FQNEAQ (reference sequence). Trimming took 3 bases from V and 4 from J, leaving 14 bases between them.

The gene calls are TRBV5-1 and TRBJ1-2; TRBD1 aligns across 7 bases. V dropped 0 bases and J dropped 4; count of bases not matched to a gene: 6. CDR3 length equals 15 residues. CDR1 and CDR2 from the germline V gene are SGHRS and YFSETQ. CDR3 in DNA: TGCGCCAGCAGCTTGGGCCCGGACAGGCCCTATGGCTACACCTTC. Amino acids: CASSLGPDRPYGYTF.

V is TRBV7-8 and J is TRBJ2-5, with 8 bases that match TRBD2. The CDR3 covers 17 residues. Germline lookup yields CDR1 SGHVS and CDR2 FQNEAQ. The trim removed 1 base at V and 5 bases at J, leaving 12 bases unmatched. CDR3 nucleotides: TGTGCCAGCAGCTTAGATCGGTCATCGGGAGGGGCGGAGACCCAGTACTTC. Translation: CASSLDRSSGGAETQYF. Full variable domain (rest looked up from reference TRBV7-8 and TRBJ2-5): GAGVSQSPRYKVAKRGQDVALRCDPISGHVSLFWYQQALGQGPEFLTYFQNEAQLDKSGLPSDRFFAERPEGSVSTLKIQRTQQEDSAVYLCASSLDRSSGGAETQYFGPGTRLLVL.

This sequence joins TRBV3-1 (or the pseudogene TRBV3-2) and TRBJ1-2, with 9 bases matching TRBD1. The CDR3 has 12 residues. The ends lost 0 bases at V and 14 bases at J; junction bases unmatched: 4. CDR1 LGHDT and CDR2 YNNKEL come from the germline V gene (reference sequence). In nucleotides, the CDR3 is TGTGCCAGCAGCCAAGAGGGACAGGGCGGAACCTTC. Translation: CASSQEGQGGTF.

The J gene is TRBJ2-7, the V gene TRBV11-2; 10 bases agree with TRBD2. The V and J ends lost 5 bases and 1 base, in that order; junction bases with no gene match: 11. Germline loops: CDR1 SGHAT, CDR2 FQNNGV. This CDR3 is 17 amino acids long. The CDR3 nucleotides read TGTGCCAGCAGCCCCTACCCGGCTAGCGGGAGTTCCTACGAGCAGTACTTC. Translation gives CASSPYPASGSSYEQYF.

V gene TRBV10-3 combines with J gene TRBJ2-1; 9 bases are shared with TRBD2. CDR3 length: 12 amino acids. Germline V gives CDR1 ENHRY, CDR2 SYGVKD. The CDR3 DNA is TGTGTCGTAGCGGGAGTAAGGGATGAGCAGTTCTTC. This encodes CVVAGVRDEQFF.

The V gene is TRBV27, the J gene TRBJ2-1, with D unresolved. V gave up 5 bases and J gave up 2 bases, with 13 bases separating them. The CDR3 consists of 15 residues. Looked up from germline, CDR1 is MNHEY and CDR2 is SMNVEV (reference sequence). CDR3 sequence: CASSAPPSPYNEQFF. In DNA, the CDR3 is TGTGCCAGCAGTGCGCCCCCATCTCCCTACAATGAGCAGTTCTTC.

The genes are TRBV6-5 and TRBJ2-5; tentative D call: TRBD2 (7 bases). V gave up 4 bases and J gave up 2 bases, with 14 bases separating them. Germline values: CDR1 MNHEY, CDR2 SVGAGI. CDR3 length equals 15 residues. The DNA of the CDR3 is TGTGCCAGCAGTTTACAGGGACTAAATCAAGAGACCCAGTACTTC. Amino acid sequence: CASSLQGLNQETQYF.

The gene calls are TRBV30 and TRBJ2-7; TRBD1 might be the D (7 bases). Germline CDR1 GTSNPN, CDR2 SVGIG (reference sequence). The CDR3 is made up of 14 amino acids. The V end lost 5 bases, the J end lost 3 bases, and 17 bases lay between the germline ends. The CDR3 DNA reads TGTGCCTGGGACAGGGACAGCGGGTTCTACGAGCAGTACTTC. Its protein product is CAWDRDSGFYEQYF.

DNA for the CDR3: TGTGCCAGCAAGAGTGAAGAGACCCAGTACTTC. Its translation: CASKSEETQYF. The V gene is TRBV6-5, the J gene TRBJ2-5; no reliable D call. Germline CDR1 is MNHEY and CDR2 is SVGAGI. V was cut by 7 bases and J by 3 bases, with 6 bases left in between. The CDR3 runs 11 residues.

The chain links TRBV7-2 to TRBJ1-1; weak D call: TRBD1 (5 bases). The CDR3 is 14 residues long. Germline V lookup: CDR1 SGHTA, CDR2 FQGNSA. Trimming cost V 4 bases and J 3 bases, with 12 bases left between them. The CDR3 region is CASSSPGLYTEAFF. The CDR3 DNA is TGTGCCAGCAGCTCCCCAGGGCTGTACACTGAAGCTTTCTTT.

The rearrangement joins TRBV15 to TRBJ1-1; D is unclear. This CDR3 region has 15 residues. Germline V gene data show CDR1 as LNHNV and CDR2 as YYDKDF (reference sequence). V was pared by 0 bases and J by 5 bases, with 13 bases between. The CDR3 DNA is TGTGCCACCAGCAGAGACCCCGGCGGGCAGACTGAAGCTTTCTTT. This encodes CATSRDPGGQTEAFF.

The chain is built from TRBV27 and TRBJ2-7; a weak D match, TRBD2 (6 bases). Germline V gene data show CDR1 as MNHEY and CDR2 as SMNVEV (reference sequence). The CDR3 spans 15 residues. Trimming took 3 bases from V and 3 from J, leaving 15 bases between them. The CDR3 DNA reads as TGTGCCAGCAGTTTCATAACTAGCCGGATCTACGAGCAGTACTTC. Translating gives CASSFITSRIYEQYF.

J is TRBJ2-7 and V is TRBV2; D is unclear. The CDR3 length is 13 residues. V lost 11 bases and J lost 1, with 15 bases in between. CDR1 SNHLY and CDR2 FYNNEI come from the germline V gene. CDR3 in amino acids: CAQSGRSSYEQYF. In DNA form, the CDR3 reads TGTGCCCAATCGGGTAGAAGTTCCTACGAGCAGTACTTC.

The chain carries TRBV28 and TRBJ1-5; 9 nucleotides agree with TRBD1. The trim removed 6 bases at V and 2 bases at J, leaving 11 bases unmatched. CDR3 length equals 17 residues. Germline CDR1 and CDR2: MDHEN and SYDVKM. The CDR3 DNA sequence: TGTGCCAGCAGCCTCATTCCGGGACAGGGTCGCAATCAGCCCCAGCATTTT. Its translation: CASSLIPGQGRNQPQHF.

The chain couples TRBV28 to TRBJ1-2; maybe TRBD1 (5 bases). Trimming took 4 bases from V and 4 from J, leaving 13 bases between them. Germline CDR1 and CDR2: MDHEN and SYDVKM. CDR3 length: 14 amino acids. CDR3 nucleotides: TGTGCCAGCAGTTCCCCCCAGGGTAGCTATGGCTACACCTTC. It codes for CASSSPQGSYGYTF.

The V and J genes are TRBV28 and TRBJ2-7; TRBD1 matches at 10 bases. The CDR3 is made up of 17 amino acids. J was trimmed by 1 base and V by 5 bases; bases with no gene match: 11. The germline V gene encodes CDR1 MDHEN and CDR2 SYDVKM. CDR3 loop: CASSTPTGTGESYEQYF. CDR3 nucleotide sequence: TGTGCCAGCAGTACACCCACCGGGACAGGGGAATCCTACGAGCAGTACTTC.

The rearrangement uses TRBV6-1 and TRBJ1-2; D perhaps matches TRBD1 (5 bases). The germline CDR1 and CDR2 sequences are MNHNS and SASEGT. This CDR3 spans 13 amino acids. Trimming stripped 4 bases from V and 3 bases from J, with 9 bases between. The CDR3 loop is CASSGRGDYGYTF. The CDR3, as DNA: TGTGCCAGCAGTGGGCGGGGGGACTATGGCTACACCTTC.

The rearrangement uses TRBV5-6 and TRBJ2-7; the D gene is possibly TRBD2 (6 bases). Germline V gives CDR1 SGHDT, CDR2 YYEEEE. With 1 base removed from V and 1 base from J, the gap between germline ends came to 18 bases. The CDR3 totals 17 residues. The CDR3 reads CASSLSGLLSGSYEQYF. As DNA, the CDR3 is TGTGCCAGCAGCTTGTCGGGACTTTTGTCGGGATCCTACGAGCAGTACTTC.

The chain links TRBV7-2 to TRBJ2-1, with D tentatively TRBD1 (8 bases). This CDR3 has 15 residues. Trimming shortened V by 1 base and J by 5 bases, and 12 bases separated the two germline ends. Germline assignment: CDR1 SGHTA and CDR2 FQGNSA. CDR3: CASSLDRGGHNEQFF. The DNA for the CDR3 is TGTGCCAGCAGCTTAGACAGGGGGGGGCACAATGAGCAGTTCTTC. The full variable domain, completed using reference TRBV7-2 and TRBJ2-1, is GAGVSQSPSNKVTEKGKDVELRCDPISGHTALYWYRQSLGQGLEFLIYFQGNSAPDKSGLPSDRFSAERTGGSVSTLTIQRTQQEDSAVYLCASSLDRGGHNEQFFGPGTRLTVL.

The chain has TRBV5-4 and TRBJ2-7; perhaps TRBD1 as D (5 bases). The V and J ends lost 4 bases and 3 bases respectively, with 8 bases between them. Germline lookup yields CDR1 SGHNT and CDR2 YYREEE (reference sequence). The CDR3 sequence is 12 residues long. CDR3 protein: CASSRDSYEQYF. In DNA, the CDR3 is TGTGCCAGCAGCCGAGACAGCTACGAGCAGTACTTC. Full variable domain (outside the CDR3, taken from reference TRBV5-4 and TRBJ2-7): ETGVTQSPTHLIKTRGQQVTLRCSSQSGHNTVSWYQQALGQGPQFIFQYYREEENGRGNFPPRFSGLQFPNYSSELNVNALELDDSALYLCASSRDSYEQYFGPGTRLTVT.

The rearrangement links TRBV6-6 to TRBJ2-7; TRBD1 matches 11 bases. Germline V gene sequence: CDR1 MNHNY, CDR2 SVGAGI (reference sequence). V lost 6 bases and J lost 5; bases outside the gene matches: 9. This CDR3 contains 15 residues. The CDR3 nucleotides read TGTGCCAGCAGATCCCCCGGACAGGGGGCCCACGAGCAGTACTTC. It yields the protein CASRSPGQGAHEQYF.

This clone has a count of ten or more. In DNA, the CDR3 is TGCGCCAGCAGCTTACAGGCAGGGGTTGGCACTGAAGCTTTCTTT. Translated: CASSLQAGVGTEAFF. This chain uses TRBV5-1 with TRBJ1-1, with D maybe TRBD1 (6 bases). CDR1 is SGHRS and CDR2 is YFSETQ in the germline V gene. Trimming left V 2 bases short and J 4 bases short, with 15 bases between. The CDR3 is made up of 15 amino acids.

The chain is built from TRBV5-1 and TRBJ2-2; tentative D call: TRBD1 (7 bases). This CDR3 comprises 14 residues. V lost 5 bases and J 4 bases, leaving 12 bases between the germline ends. CDR1 is SGHRS, CDR2 YFSETQ, per germline. The CDR3 region is CASSGQGGTGELFF. CDR3 bases: TGCGCCAGCAGTGGCCAGGGGGGCACCGGGGAGCTGTTTTTT.

This clone was recorded a few times. The genes are TRBV28 and TRBJ1-3; D is possibly TRBD1 (5 bases). CDR3 length: 20 residues. Trimming stripped 3 bases from V and 1 base from J, with 25 bases between. CDR1 MDHEN and CDR2 SYDVKM come from the germline V gene. In nucleotides, the CDR3 is TGTGCCAGCAGTTTTAGGCTCCCAGGGTTATTCGGGTTTTCTGGAAACACCATATATTTT. Its translation is CASSFRLPGLFGFSGNTIYF.

This chain connects TRBV7-8 to TRBJ1-6, with 8 bases lining up with TRBD1. The CDR3 has 16 amino acids. The trim removed 1 base at V and 8 bases at J, leaving 7 bases unmatched. Per germline, CDR1 SGHVS and CDR2 FQNEAQ. CDR3 residues: CASSLGRTGRHSPLHF. Written as DNA, the CDR3 is TGTGCCAGCAGCTTAGGGAGGACAGGGAGGCATTCACCCCTCCACTTT.